Each of the 7 T cell receptor beta chains below was sequenced from the same sample in a study of persistence of HIV-infected CD4 T cells (dated by TCRdb to about 2020). TCRbeta repertoires were sequenced from genomic DNA with the immunoSEQ hsTCRB assay version 4 in survey mode. In TCRdb, the immuneACCESS table is reduced to in-frame sequences with V and J assigned. These tables do not hold every clone; where another copy was compared, an unresolved V gene accounts for under half, and the others remain unexplained. The sample table shows approximately 19,000 clones, and less than 75% are seen once. The top ten clones comprise 7% to 9% of the sample. No cognate antigen is known for these TCRs. The treatment or condition label here, explained by the study, means: suppressive antiretroviral therapy. Lysates of CMV-infected fibroblasts at 10 ug/mL were used to stimulate the cells. CD4+ T cells that responded were sorted based on upregulation of both CD40 ligand and CD69.

This specimen consisted of CD4+ T cells sorted from PBMCs after approximately 20-hour stimulation, obtained from a patient who received antiretroviral therapy. This specimen's cell subset or site label, interpreted: CD40L+CD69+ CD4 T cells responding to CMV lysate. These receptor sequences come from an adult woman with HIV who was CMV-seropositive.

This clone has more than one count but fewer than ten. V and J are TRBV30 and TRBJ1-4; D is unresolved. The CDR3 contains 11 residues. CDR1 and CDR2 from the germline V gene are GTSNPN and SVGIG (reference sequence). CDR3 sequence reads: CFGATNEKLFF. The CDR3 nucleotides read TGTTTTGGGGCAACTAATGAAAAACTGTTTTTT. Drawing the rest from reference TRBV30 and TRBJ1-4, the complete variable domain is SQTIHQWPATLVQPVGSPLSLECTVEGTSNPNLYWYRQAAGRGLQLLFYSVGIGQISSEVPQNLSASRPQDRQFILSSKKLLLSDSGFYLCFGATNEKLFFGSGTQLSVL.

This rearrangement joins TRBV10-1 to TRBJ2-2, with 7 bases aligning to TRBD1. Trimming took 3 bases from V and 6 from J; bases not matched to a gene: 10. Germline V gives CDR1 WNHNN, CDR2 SYGVQD (reference sequence). CDR3 length: 16 residues. CDR3 nucleotides: TGCGCCAGCAGTGACATGGAACGAGGGGGCTCCGGGGAGCTGTTTTTT. Translating it yields CASSDMERGGSGELFF.

The rearrangement uses TRBV19 and TRBJ2-1; 7 bases map to TRBD1. The CDR3 loop spans 15 amino acids. Trimming at V came to 5 bases and at J to 7 bases, leaving 11 bases not matched to a gene. The germline gives CDR1 LNHDA, CDR2 SQIVND (reference sequence). For the CDR3, the DNA is TGTGCCAGTAGTGCACAGGGGCCTCGGGCTAATGAGCAGTTCTTC. This codes for CASSAQGPRANEQFF.

The chain has TRBV9 and TRBJ2-4; weak D call: TRBD2 (6 bases). Looked up from germline, CDR1 is SGDLS and CDR2 is YYNGEE. The CDR3 is 14 residues long. Trimming removed 4 bases at V and 9 bases at J, with 17 bases between. CDR3 in DNA: TGTGCCAGCAGCCCCCAGGGATTGGGGGGCATTCAGTACTTC. It specifies CASSPQGLGGIQYF.

The sample holds a few counts of this clone. The chain has TRBV7-2 and TRBJ1-2; D gene unclear. Germline V lookup: CDR1 SGHTA, CDR2 FQGNSA. Deletions cut 8 bases from V and 4 bases from J, with 14 bases between. The CDR3 runs 13 residues. The CDR3 DNA sequence: TGTGCCAGCGCGGCGGCGCCACTCTATGGCTACACCTTC. Translated: CASAAAPLYGYTF.

The J gene is TRBJ1-4, the V gene TRBV15; TRBD1 matches at 7 bases. Looked up from germline, CDR1 is LNHNV and CDR2 is YYDKDF (reference sequence). V was pared by 0 bases and J by 7 bases, with 2 bases of the junction left unmatched. This CDR3 is built from 14 residues. The CDR3 nucleotides are TGTGCCACCAGCAGAGATTGGGACAGTGAAAAACTGTTTTTT. Translating gives CATSRDWDSEKLFF. Variable domain in full (rest from reference TRBV15 and TRBJ1-4): DAMVIQNPRYQVTQFGKPVTLSCSQTLNHNVMYWYQQKSSQAPKLLFHYYDKDFNNEADTPDNFQSRRPNTSFCFLDIRSPGLGDTAMYLCATSRDWDSEKLFFGSGTQLSVL.

This clone was detected only once. The chain couples TRBV9 to TRBJ2-2, with D maybe TRBD2 (6 bases). Germline assignment: CDR1 SGDLS and CDR2 YYNGEE. V dropped 0 bases and J dropped 7 bases, with 13 bases sitting between them. This CDR3 has 15 amino acids. The CDR3 nucleotides are TGTGCCAGCAGCGTAGGCCCCCAGGGAGGCGGGGAGCTGTTTTTT. It encodes CASSVGPQGGGELFF.